This T cell receptor beta chain derives from a study of CD8 T cells in ankylosing spondylitis. Germline loops: CDR1 SGHAT, CDR2 FQNNGV. V was pared by 5 bases and J by 1 base, with 9 bases between. The CDR3 is made up of 13 amino acids. This clonotype was detected ten times or more. The antigen is undetermined. General observations from the study: With a CD8+ phenotype, disease-linked clones were relatively rare in peripheral blood. In ankylosing spondylitis patients, matched synovial fluid reportedly showed significant enrichment of disease-linked clones. Ankylosing spondylitis blood seemed to carry a telltale TCR beta motif made of about 8 highly homologous variants.

TCRdb recomputed calls from the 5' RACE reads with MiXCR, one row per CDR3 protein. The table has roughly 150,000 distinct CDR3 sequences, 9.5% to 10% seen once; the top ten hold more than 12%. The sequence was obtained from a female donor with ankylosing spondylitis or in good health (not recorded which). The sample taken for sequencing was blood, either unsorted or a sorted T cell fraction (not recorded which). The chain recombines TRBV11-2 with TRBJ2-7; D might be TRBD2 (7 bases). The CDR3 coding sequence is TGTGCCAGCAGCGAGGGGGGGTCCTACGAGCAGTACTTC. Its protein product is CASSEGGSYEQYF.